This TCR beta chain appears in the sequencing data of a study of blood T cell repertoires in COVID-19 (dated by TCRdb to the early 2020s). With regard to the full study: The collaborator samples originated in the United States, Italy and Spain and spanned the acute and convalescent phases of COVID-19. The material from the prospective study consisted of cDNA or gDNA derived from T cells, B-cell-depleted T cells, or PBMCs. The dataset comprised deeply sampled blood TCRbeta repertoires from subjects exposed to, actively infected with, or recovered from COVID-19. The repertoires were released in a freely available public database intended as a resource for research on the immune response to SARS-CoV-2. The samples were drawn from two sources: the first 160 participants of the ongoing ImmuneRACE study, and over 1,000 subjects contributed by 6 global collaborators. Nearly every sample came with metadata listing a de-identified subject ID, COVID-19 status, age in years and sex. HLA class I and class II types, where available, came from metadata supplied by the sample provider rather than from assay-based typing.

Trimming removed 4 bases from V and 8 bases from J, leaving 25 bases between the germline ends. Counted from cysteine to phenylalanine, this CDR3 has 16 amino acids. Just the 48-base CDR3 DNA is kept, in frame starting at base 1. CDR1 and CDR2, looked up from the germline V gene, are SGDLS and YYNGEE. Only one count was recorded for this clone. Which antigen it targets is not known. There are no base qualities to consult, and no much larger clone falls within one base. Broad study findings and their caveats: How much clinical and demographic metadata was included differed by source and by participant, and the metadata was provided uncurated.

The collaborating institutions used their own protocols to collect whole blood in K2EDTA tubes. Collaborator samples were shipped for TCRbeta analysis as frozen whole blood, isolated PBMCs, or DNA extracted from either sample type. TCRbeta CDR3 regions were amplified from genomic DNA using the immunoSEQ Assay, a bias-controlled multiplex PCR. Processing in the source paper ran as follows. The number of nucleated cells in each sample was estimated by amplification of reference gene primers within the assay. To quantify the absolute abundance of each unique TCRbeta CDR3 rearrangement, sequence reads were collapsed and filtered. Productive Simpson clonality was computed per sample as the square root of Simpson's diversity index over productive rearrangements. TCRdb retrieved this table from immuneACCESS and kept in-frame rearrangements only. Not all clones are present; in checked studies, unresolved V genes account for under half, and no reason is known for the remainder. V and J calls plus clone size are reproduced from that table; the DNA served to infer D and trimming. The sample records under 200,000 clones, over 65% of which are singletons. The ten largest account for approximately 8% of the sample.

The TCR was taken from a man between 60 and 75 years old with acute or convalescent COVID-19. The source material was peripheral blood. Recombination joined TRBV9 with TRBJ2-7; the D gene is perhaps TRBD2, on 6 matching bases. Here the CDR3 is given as CASSPPSGTDGLKQYF. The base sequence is TGTGCCAGCAGCCCCCCCTCCGGGACGGACGGACTAAAGCAGTACTTC.